This T cell receptor beta chain stems from a study of blood T cell repertoires in COVID-19. TCRdb's copy holds only in-frame clones and misses some; the assay was immunoSEQ multiplex PCR. The table has over 90,000 clones, roughly 80% seen once. Trimming removed 4 bases from V and 4 bases from J, with 14 bases in between. The CDR3 spans 15 residues. Per the germline V gene, CDR1 is MNHEY and CDR2 is SVGAGI. The chain joins TRBV6-5 to TRBJ2-1; D is unresolved. Source material: peripheral blood. The sequence derives from a human donor in a cohort sampled during active COVID-19. CDR3 nucleotides: TGTGCCAGCAGTTCCCCTAACTTCGGGTACAATGAGCAGTTCTTC. This gives the protein CASSSPNFGYNEQFF.